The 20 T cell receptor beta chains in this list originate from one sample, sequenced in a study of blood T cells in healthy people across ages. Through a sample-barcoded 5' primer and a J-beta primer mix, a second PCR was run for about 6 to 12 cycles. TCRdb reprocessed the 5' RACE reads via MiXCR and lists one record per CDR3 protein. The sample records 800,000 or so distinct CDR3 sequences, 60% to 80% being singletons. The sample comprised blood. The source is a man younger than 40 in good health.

This CDR3 reads CASSRDRETNEQFF. The CDR3, as DNA: TGTGCCAGCAGTCGGGACAGGGAGACCAATGAGCAGTTCTTC. The J gene is TRBJ2-1, the V gene TRBV12-3 or TRBV12-4, with TRBD1 matching 9 bases. V shed 5 bases, J shed 6 bases, and the junction held 5 bases outside the gene matches. CDR3 length: 14 residues.

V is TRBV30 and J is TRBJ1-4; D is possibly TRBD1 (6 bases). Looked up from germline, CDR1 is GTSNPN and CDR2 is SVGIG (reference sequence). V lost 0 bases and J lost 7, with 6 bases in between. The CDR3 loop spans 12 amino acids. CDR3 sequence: CAWSVQGEKLFF. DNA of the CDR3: TGTGCCTGGAGTGTACAGGGTGAAAAACTGTTTTTT. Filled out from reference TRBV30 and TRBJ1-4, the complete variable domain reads SQTIHQWPATLVQPVGSPLSLECTVEGTSNPNLYWYRQAAGRGLQLLFYSVGIGQISSEVPQNLSASRPQDRQFILSSKKLLLSDSGFYLCAWSVQGEKLFFGSGTQLSVL.

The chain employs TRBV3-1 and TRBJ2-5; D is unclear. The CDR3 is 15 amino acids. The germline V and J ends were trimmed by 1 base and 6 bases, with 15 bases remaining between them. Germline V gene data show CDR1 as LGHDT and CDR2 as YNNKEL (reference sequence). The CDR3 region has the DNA TGTGCCAGCAGCCAAGGCCCCGGCCTGCAAAAGACCCAGTACTTC. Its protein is CASSQGPGLQKTQYF.

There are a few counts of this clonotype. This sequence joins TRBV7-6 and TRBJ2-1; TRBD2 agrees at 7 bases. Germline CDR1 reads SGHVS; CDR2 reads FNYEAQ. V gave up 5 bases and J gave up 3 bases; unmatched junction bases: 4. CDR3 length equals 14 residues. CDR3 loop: CASSKGTIYNEQFF. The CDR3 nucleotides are TGTGCCAGCAGCAAAGGGACTATCTACAATGAGCAGTTCTTC. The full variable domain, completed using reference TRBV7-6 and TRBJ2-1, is GAGVSQSPRYKVTKRGQDVALRCDPISGHVSLYWYRQALGQGPEFLTYFNYEAQQDKSGLPNDRFSAERPEGSISTLTIQRTEQRDSAMYRCASSKGTIYNEQFFGPGTRLTVL.

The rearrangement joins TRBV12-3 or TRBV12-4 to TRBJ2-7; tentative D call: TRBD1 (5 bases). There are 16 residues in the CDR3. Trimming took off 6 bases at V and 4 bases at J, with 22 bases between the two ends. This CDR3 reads CASSPGHLNLLYEQYF. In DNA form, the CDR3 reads TGTGCCAGCAGCCCCGGACACCTTAACCTCCTATACGAGCAGTACTTC.

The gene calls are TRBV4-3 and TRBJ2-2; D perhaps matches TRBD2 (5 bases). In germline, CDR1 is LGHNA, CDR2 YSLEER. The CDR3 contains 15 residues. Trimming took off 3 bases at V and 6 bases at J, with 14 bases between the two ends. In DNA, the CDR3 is TGCGCCAGCAGCCAGCCCTCGGGGTCCCCCGGGGAGCTGTTTTTT. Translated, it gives CASSQPSGSPGELFF.

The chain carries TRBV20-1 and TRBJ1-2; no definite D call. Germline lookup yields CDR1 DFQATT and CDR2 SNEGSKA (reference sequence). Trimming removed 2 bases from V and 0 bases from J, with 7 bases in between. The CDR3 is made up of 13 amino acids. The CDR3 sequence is CSARQHSNYGYTF. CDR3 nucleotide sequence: TGCAGTGCTAGACAGCACTCTAACTATGGCTACACCTTC.

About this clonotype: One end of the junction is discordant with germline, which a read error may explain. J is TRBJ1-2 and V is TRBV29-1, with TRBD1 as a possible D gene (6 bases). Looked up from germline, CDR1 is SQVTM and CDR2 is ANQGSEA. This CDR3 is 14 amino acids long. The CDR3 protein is CSVAGVGGNCGYTF. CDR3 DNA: TGCAGCGTAGCAGGGGTTGGCGGTAACTGTGGCTACACCTTC.

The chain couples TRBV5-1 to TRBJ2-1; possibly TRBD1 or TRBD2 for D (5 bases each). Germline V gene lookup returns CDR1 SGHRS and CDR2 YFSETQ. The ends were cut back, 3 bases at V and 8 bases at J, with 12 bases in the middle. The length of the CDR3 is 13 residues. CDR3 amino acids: CASSCEGLDEQFF. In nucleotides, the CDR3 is TGCGCCAGCAGCTGTGAGGGGTTAGATGAGCAGTTCTTC.

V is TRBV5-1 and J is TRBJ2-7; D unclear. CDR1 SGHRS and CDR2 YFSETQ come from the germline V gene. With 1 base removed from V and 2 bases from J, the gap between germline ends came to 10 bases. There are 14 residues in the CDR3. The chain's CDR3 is CASSLNGQTYEQYF. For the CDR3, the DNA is TGCGCCAGCAGCTTGAACGGGCAAACCTACGAGCAGTACTTC.

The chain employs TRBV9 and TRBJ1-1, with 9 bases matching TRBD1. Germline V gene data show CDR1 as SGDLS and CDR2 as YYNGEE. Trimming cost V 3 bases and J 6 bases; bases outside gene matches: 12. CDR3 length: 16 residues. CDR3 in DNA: TGTGCCAGCAGCGGCCGATCCGGGACAGGGAGGGCTGAAGCTTTCTTT. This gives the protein CASSGRSGTGRAEAFF.

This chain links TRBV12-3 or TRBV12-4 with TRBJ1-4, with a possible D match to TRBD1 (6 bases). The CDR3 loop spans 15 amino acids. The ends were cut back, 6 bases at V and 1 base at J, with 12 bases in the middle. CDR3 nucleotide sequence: TGTGCCAGCAGCCCTACAGGGAAAACTAATGAAAAACTGTTTTTT. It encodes CASSPTGKTNEKLFF.

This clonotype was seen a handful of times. The CDR3 sequence: CASSSSRDSYEQYF. The DNA of the CDR3 is TGTGCCAGCAGCTCTTCCAGGGACTCCTACGAGCAGTACTTC. The chain links TRBV7-2 to TRBJ2-7, with a weak D call TRBD1 (5 bases). Germline V gene sequence: CDR1 SGHTA, CDR2 FQGNSA. The CDR3 sequence is 14 residues long. The V end was cut by 4 bases, the J end by 0 bases, with 10 bases between.

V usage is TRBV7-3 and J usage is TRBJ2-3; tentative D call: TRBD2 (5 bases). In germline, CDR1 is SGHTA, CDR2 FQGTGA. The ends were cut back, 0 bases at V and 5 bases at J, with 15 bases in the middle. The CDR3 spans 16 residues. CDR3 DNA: TGTGCCAGCAGCTTAACAGCGGCGACTGGGGTAGATACGCAGTATTTT. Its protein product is CASSLTAATGVDTQYF.

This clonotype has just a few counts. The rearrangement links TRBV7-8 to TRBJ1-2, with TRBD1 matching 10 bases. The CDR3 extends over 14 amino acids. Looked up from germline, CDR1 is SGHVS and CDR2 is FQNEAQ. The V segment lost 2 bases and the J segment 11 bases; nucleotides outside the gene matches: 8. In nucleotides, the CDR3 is TGTGCCAGCAGCTTAAGGCGGGACAGGGGTCCGTACACCTTC. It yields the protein CASSLRRDRGPYTF. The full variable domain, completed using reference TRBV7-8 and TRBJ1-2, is GAGVSQSPRYKVAKRGQDVALRCDPISGHVSLFWYQQALGQGPEFLTYFQNEAQLDKSGLPSDRFFAERPEGSVSTLKIQRTQQEDSAVYLCASSLRRDRGPYTFGSGTRLTVV.

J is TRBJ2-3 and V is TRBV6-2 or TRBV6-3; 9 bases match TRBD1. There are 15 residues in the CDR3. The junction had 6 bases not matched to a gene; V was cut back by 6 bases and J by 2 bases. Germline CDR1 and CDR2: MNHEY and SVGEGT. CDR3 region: CASSPRQGDTDTQYF. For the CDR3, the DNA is TGTGCCAGCAGCCCCCGACAGGGGGACACAGATACGCAGTATTTT.

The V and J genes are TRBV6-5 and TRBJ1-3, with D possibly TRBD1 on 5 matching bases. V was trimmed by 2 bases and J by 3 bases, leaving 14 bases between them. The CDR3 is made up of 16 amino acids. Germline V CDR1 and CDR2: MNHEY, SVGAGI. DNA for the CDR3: TGTGCCAGCAGTTACGTACGGGGCGGATTTGGAAACACCATATATTTT. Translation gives CASSYVRGGFGNTIYF.

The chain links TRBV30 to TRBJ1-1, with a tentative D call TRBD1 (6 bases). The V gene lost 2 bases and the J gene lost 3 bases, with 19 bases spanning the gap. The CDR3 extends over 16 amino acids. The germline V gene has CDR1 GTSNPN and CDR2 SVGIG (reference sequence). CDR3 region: CAWSLNAGTYDTEAFF. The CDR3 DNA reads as TGTGCCTGGAGTCTAAACGCCGGGACATATGACACTGAAGCTTTCTTT.

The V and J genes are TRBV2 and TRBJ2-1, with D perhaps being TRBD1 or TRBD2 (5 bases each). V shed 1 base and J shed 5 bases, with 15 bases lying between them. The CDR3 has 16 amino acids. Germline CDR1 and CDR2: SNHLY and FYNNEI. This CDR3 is CASSEGYGAVDNEQFF. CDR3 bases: TGTGCCAGCAGTGAAGGGTACGGGGCTGTGGACAATGAGCAGTTCTTC.

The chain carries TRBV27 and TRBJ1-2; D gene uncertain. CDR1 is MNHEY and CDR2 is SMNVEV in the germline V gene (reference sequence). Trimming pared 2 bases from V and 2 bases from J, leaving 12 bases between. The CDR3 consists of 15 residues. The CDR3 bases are TGTGCCAGCAGTTTAATGGCTAACTCCAACTATGGCTACACCTTC. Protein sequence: CASSLMANSNYGYTF.